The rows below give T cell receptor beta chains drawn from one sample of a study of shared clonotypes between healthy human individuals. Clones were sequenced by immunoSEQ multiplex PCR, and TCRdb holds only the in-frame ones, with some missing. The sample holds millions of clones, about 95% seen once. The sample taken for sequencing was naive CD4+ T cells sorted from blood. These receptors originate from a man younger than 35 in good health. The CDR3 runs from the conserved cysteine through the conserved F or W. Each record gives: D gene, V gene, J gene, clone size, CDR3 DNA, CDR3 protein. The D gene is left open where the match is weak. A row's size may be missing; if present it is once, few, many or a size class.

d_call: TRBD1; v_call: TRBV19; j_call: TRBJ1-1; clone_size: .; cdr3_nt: TGTGCCAGTAAAGCCGGGACAGCGAACACTGAAGCTTTCTTT; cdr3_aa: CASKAGTANTEAFF
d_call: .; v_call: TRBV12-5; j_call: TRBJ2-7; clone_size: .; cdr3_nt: TGTGCTAGCGCCGCGGGGGACACCTCCTACGAGCAGTACTTC; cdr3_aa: CASAAGDTSYEQYF
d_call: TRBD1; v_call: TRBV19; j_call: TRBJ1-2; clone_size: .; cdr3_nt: TGTGCCAGTAGTATAGAATGGGGACAGAGCTATGGCTACACCTTC; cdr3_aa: CASSIEWGQSYGYTF
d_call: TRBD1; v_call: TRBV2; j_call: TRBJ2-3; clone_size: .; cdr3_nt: TGTGCCAGCAGGGGGGACAGGGGAGCTAGCACAGATACGCAGTATTTT; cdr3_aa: CASRGDRGASTDTQYF
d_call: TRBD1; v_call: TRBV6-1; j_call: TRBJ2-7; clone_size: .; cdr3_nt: TGTGCCAGCAGTAAAGAGAGACAGGGGATATACGAGCAGTACTTC; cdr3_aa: CASSKERQGIYEQYF
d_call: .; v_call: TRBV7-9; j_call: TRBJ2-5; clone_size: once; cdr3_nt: TGTGCCAGCGGCTTTGGGGAGACCCAGTACTTC; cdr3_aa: CASGFGETQYF
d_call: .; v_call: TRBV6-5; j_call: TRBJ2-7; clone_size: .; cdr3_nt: TGTGCCACCTCGGCGGGATCCTACGAGCAGTACTTC; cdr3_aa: CATSAGSYEQYF
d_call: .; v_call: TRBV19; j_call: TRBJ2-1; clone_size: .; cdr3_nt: TGTGCCAGTACGGGCAGCTCCTACAATGAGCAGTTCTTC; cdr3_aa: CASTGSSYNEQFF
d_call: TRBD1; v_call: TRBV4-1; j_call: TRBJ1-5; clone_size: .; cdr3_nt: TGCGCCAGCAGCCAAGTGCGCAGGGGGAATCAGCCCCAGCATTTT; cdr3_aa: CASSQVRRGNQPQHF
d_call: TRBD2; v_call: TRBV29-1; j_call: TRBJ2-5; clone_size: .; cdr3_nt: TGCAGCGTTGAGGTAGCGGGGGCTAACCAAGAGACCCAGTACTTC; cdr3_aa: CSVEVAGANQETQYF
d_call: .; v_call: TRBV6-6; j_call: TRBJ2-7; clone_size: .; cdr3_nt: TGTGCCAGCAGCCCCAAAATGACCGGGCGCGGCGAGCAGTACTTC; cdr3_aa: CASSPKMTGRGEQYF
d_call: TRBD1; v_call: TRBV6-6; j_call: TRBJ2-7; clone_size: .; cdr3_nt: TGTGCCAGCACTCATACAGGGGCCGAGCAGTACTTC; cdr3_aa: CASTHTGAEQYF
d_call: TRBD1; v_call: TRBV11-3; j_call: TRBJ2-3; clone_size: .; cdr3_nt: TGTGCCAGCAGCATTAGGGGGACAGGGGGCGAAGATACGCAGTATTTT; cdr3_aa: CASSIRGTGGEDTQYF
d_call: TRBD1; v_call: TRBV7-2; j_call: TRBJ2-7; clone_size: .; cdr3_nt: TGTGCCAGCAGCTCCCGGACAGGGGAAGGATACGAGCAGTACTTC; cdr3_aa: CASSSRTGEGYEQYF
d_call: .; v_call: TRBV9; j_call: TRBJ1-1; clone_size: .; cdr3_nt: TGTGCCAGCAGCGTTAGCGGAGGGAACACTGAAGCTTTCTTT; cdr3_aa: CASSVSGGNTEAFF
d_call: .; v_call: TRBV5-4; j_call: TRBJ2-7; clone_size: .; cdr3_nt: TGTGCCAGCAGCTTTACCGGGGCCGCCTACGAGCAGTACTTC; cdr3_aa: CASSFTGAAYEQYF
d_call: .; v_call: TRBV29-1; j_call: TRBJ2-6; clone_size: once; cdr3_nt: TGCAGCGTTGAAGCGCCTGGGGCCAACGTCCTGACTTTC; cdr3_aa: CSVEAPGANVLTF
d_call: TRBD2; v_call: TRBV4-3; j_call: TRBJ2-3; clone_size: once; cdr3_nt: TGCGCCAGCAGCCAAGAACTAGCGGGACGAACAGATACGCAGTATTTT; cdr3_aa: CASSQELAGRTDTQYF
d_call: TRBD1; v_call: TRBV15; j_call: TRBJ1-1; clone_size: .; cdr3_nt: TGTGCCACCAGCGGGGGACAGTGGAACACTGAAGCTTTCTTT; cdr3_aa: CATSGGQWNTEAFF
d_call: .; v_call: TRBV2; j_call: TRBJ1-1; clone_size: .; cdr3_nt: TGTGCCAGCGGGGGGGAGGGCAGAGTGAACACTGAAGCTTTCTTT; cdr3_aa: CASGGEGRVNTEAFF
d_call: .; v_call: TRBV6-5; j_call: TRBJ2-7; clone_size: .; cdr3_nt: TGTGCCAGCAGGCTGCGACAGGCGTCCTACGAGCAGTACTTC; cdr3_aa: CASRLRQASYEQYF
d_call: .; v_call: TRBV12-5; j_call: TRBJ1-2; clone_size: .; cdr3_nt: TGTGCTAGTGGTTTGGTATGGGGAAACGAAGCTAACTATGGCTACACCTTC; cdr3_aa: CASGLVWGNEANYGYTF
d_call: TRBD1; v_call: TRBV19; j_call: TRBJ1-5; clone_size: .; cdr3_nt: TGTGCCAGTAGTTTCGGACAGGGGACTTACAATCAGCCCCAGCATTTT; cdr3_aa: CASSFGQGTYNQPQHF
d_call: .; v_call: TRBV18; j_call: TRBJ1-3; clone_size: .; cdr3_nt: TGTGCCAGCTCTACCCTGGGGGCCTTATCCTTCTCTGGAAACACCATATATTTT; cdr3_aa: CASSTLGALSFSGNTIYF
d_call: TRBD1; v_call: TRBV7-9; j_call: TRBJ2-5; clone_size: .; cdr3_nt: TGTGCCAGCAGCCCAGGACAGGGGCTACAAGAGACCCAGTACTTC; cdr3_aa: CASSPGQGLQETQYF
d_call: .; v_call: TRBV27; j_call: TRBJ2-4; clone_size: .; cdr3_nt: TGTGCCAGCAGCCAATCTCCCCTTGGGTTTTTTCAGTACTTC; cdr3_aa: CASSQSPLGFFQYF
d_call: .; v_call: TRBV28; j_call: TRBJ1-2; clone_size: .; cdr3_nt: TGTGCCAGCAGTCCCTCCGGACAGAACTATGGCTACACCTTC; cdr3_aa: CASSPSGQNYGYTF
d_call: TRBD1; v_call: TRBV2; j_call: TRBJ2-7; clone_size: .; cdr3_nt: TGTGCCAGCAGAGGGACAGGCTCTGTCTACGAGCAGTACTTC; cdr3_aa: CASRGTGSVYEQYF
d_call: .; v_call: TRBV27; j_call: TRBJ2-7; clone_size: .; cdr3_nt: TGTGCCAGCTCGAGTAGCGTAGGCGAGCAGTACTTC; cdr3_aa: CASSSSVGEQYF
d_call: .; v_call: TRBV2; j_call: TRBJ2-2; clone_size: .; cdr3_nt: TGTGCCAGCAGTTTAGGGGGGAACACCGGGGAGCTGTTTTTT; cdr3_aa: CASSLGGNTGELFF
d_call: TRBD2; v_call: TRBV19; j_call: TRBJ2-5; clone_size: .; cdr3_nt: TGTGCCAGTAGTATTACTAGCGGGAGTTATAACGCGAAAGAGACCCAGTACTTC; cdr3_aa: CASSITSGSYNAKETQYF
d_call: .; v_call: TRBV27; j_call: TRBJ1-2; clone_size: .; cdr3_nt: TGTGCCAGCAGTGGGACTGACTCCTATGGCTACACCTTC; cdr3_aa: CASSGTDSYGYTF
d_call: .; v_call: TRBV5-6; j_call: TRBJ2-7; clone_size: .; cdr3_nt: TGTGCCAGCAGCCCTTACCCGGGGGCCGACAACGAGCAGTACTTC; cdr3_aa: CASSPYPGADNEQYF
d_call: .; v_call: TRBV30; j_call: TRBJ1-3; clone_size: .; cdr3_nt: TGTGCCTGGAGCCTGGGCGCGGCGGGAAACACCATATATTTT; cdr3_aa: CAWSLGAAGNTIYF
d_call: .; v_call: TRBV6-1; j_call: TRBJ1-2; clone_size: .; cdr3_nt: TGTGCCAGCCTGCTCGGGGACACCCATAACTATGGCTACACCTTC; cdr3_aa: CASLLGDTHNYGYTF
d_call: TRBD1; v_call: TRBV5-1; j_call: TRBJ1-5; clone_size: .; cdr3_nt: TGCGCCAGCAGCCTCCCGGCGGGACAGGGGAGCGGAGATCAGCCCCAGCATTTT; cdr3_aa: CASSLPAGQGSGDQPQHF
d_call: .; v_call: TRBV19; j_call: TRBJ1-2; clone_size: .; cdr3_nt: TGTGCCAGTAGTAGCCTTTTGACAACGAACTATGGCTACACCTTC; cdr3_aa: CASSSLLTTNYGYTF
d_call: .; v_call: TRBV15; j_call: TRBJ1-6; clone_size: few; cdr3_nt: TGTGCCACCAGCAGGACAGGTTTCGATAATTCACCCCTCCACTTT; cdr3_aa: CATSRTGFDNSPLHF
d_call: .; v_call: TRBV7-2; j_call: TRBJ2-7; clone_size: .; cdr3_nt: TGTGCCAGCAGCCCATCAGAAGGTTACGAGCAGTACTTC; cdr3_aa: CASSPSEGYEQYF
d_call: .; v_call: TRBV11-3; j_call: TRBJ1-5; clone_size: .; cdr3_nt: TGTGCCAGCAGCCCTTGCGGGGGGATCAAAAGCAATCAGCCCCAGCATTTT; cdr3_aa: CASSPCGGIKSNQPQHF
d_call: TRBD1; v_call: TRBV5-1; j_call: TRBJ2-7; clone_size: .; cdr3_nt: TGCGCCAGCAGCTTCGACGGACAGGAGGCTAGCGAGCAGTACTTC; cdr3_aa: CASSFDGQEASEQYF
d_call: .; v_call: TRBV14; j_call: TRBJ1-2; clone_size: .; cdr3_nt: TGTGCCAGCAGCCAAGGTTCAGGGACGGAGTATGGCTACACCTTC; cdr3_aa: CASSQGSGTEYGYTF
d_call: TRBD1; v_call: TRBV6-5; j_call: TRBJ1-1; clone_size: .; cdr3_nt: TGTGCCAGCAGGACCGGGACAGGGGACACTGAAGCTTTCTTT; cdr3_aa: CASRTGTGDTEAFF
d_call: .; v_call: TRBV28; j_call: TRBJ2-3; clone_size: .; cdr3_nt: TGTGCCAGCAGTTTGAGGGCTACAGATACGCAGTATTTT; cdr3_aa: CASSLRATDTQYF
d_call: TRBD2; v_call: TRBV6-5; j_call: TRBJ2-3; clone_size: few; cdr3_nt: TGTGCCAGCAGTTTAGCGGGACAACTTTCCGCGGATACGCAGTATTTT; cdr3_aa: CASSLAGQLSADTQYF
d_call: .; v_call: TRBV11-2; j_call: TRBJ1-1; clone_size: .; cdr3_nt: TGTGCCAGCAGCAAGACAGCCCAGAACACTGAAGCTTTCTTT; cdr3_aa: CASSKTAQNTEAFF
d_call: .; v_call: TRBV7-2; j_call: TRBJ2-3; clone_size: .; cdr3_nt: TGTGCCAGCAGAAGCACAGATACGCAGTATTTT; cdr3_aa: CASRSTDTQYF
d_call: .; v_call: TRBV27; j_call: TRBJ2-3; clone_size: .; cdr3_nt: TGTGCCAGCAGTCCACGGGGGCGCACAGATACGCAGTATTTT; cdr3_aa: CASSPRGRTDTQYF
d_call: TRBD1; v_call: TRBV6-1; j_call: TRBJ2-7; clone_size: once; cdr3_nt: TGTGCCAGCAGTGGAGGATCGGACAGGGGGCAGTACTTC; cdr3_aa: CASSGGSDRGQYF
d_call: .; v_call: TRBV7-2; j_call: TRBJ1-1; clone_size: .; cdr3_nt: TGTGCCAGCAGCTTAGTGGGGGAGATCACTGAAGCTTTCTTT; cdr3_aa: CASSLVGEITEAFF
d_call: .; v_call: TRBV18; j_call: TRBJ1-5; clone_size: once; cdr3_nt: TGTGCCAGCTCACCGTCAGGGACTCAGCCCCAGCATTTT; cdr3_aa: CASSPSGTQPQHF
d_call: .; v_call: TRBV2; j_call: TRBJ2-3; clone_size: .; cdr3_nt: TGTGCCAGCAGTGGCGGGACTGGCACAGATACGCAGTATTTT; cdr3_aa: CASSGGTGTDTQYF
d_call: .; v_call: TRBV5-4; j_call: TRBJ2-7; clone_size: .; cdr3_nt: TGTGCCAGCAGCTTGGGTGGGCCCAACGAGCAGTACTTC; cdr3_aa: CASSLGGPNEQYF
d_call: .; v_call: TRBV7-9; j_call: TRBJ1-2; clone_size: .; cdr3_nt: TGTGCCAGCGGCGAGGACAAATTCATCTCTTTC; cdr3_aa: CASGEDKFISF
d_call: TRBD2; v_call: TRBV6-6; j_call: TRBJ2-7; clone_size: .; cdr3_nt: TGTGCCGCAAAAGGGGAGGGAGGCCCCTACGAGCAGTACTTC; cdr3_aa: CAAKGEGGPYEQYF
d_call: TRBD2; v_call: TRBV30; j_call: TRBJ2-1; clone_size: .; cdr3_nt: TGTGCCTGGAGTGTTTCAAGGACTAGCGGGAGTACGATTGAGCAGTTCTTC; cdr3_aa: CAWSVSRTSGSTIEQFF
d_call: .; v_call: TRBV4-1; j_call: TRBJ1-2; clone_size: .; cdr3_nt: TGCGCCAGCAGCCAAGAAGGGCGACAGTACTATGGCTACACCTTC; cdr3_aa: CASSQEGRQYYGYTF
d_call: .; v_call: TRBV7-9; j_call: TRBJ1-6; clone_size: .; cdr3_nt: TGTGCCAGCAGCTTAGGGCCGGGGGGCTCCTATAATTCACCCCTCCACTTT; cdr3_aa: CASSLGPGGSYNSPLHF
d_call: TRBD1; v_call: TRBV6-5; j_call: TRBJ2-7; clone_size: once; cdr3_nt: TGTGCCAGCAGTTACGGAGGGGACAGGGGCTACGAGCAGTACTTC; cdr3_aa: CASSYGGDRGYEQYF